Listed below are T cell receptor beta chains from one sample, sequenced in a study of monozygotic twins with inflammatory bowel disease. TCRdb re-called the 5' RACE reads and catalogs CDR3 proteins one per entry, DNA excluded. Its table lists under 150,000 distinct CDR3 sequences. Sequenced: blood. All receptors come from a human donor with ulcerative colitis or Crohn's disease, or a healthy co-twin of an affected twin (not recorded which). Both conserved end residues are part of each CDR3.

J gene | V gene | CDR3 protein
TRBJ2-1 | TRBV20-1 | CSALTSGGADEQFF
TRBJ1-4 | TRBV14 | CASSQGTGSSEKLFF
TRBJ1-1 | TRBV28 | CASSFSSTEAFF
TRBJ2-1 | TRBV7-9 | CASSGSGGPLQFF
TRBJ2-5 | TRBV5-1 | CASSLFPQETQYF
TRBJ1-1 | TRBV11-2 | CASSLGEWSGNTEAFF
TRBJ2-1 | TRBV4-1 | CASSQSGLGSYNEQFF
TRBJ2-1 | TRBV7-3 | CASSGARAAYNEQFF
TRBJ2-1 | TRBV18 | CASSPPLAGGVYNEQFF
TRBJ1-5 | TRBV20-1 | CSARRQGRGNQPQHF
TRBJ1-1 | TRBV18 | CASSPNRVSNTEAFF
TRBJ1-1 | TRBV5-4 | CASSLYPGAVNTEAFF
TRBJ2-1 | TRBV3-1 | CASSQLSAVALFNEQFF
TRBJ2-7 | TRBV5-1 | CASAGGGSYEQYF
TRBJ2-1 | TRBV20-1 | CSAREGSLTSYNEQFF
TRBJ2-2 | TRBV11-2 | CASLGAGKELFF
TRBJ2-2 | TRBV29-1 | CSVEGRTGELFF
TRBJ1-1 | TRBV7-9 | CASSLNSYPEAFF
TRBJ1-1 | TRBV6-5 | CASSFIRIPSRTVRNTEAFF
TRBJ2-3 | TRBV20-1 | CSARGPRGGYTDTQYF
TRBJ1-2 | TRBV5-1 | CASSSGTGDGYTF
TRBJ2-5 | TRBV7-2 | CASSLSDLRGETQYF